This TCR beta chain was sequenced during a study of T cells in Graves' hyperthyroidism and ophthalmopathy. V gave up 6 bases and J gave up 11 bases; unmatched junction bases: 5. The CDR3 is 12 amino acids. RNA transcripts were the template for amplifying TCR beta CDR3 regions. The HTBI primer set drove a first-round RT-PCR of the TCR CDR3. From the multiplex PCR reads, TCRdb called clonotypes with MiXCR, one entry per CDR3 protein. There are roughly 550,000 distinct CDR3 sequences in the sample; roughly 16% occur only once, and over 25% lies in the top ten. The PBMCs were sourced from fresh peripheral blood (more than 8.5 ml).

V gene TRBV12-3 or TRBV12-4 combines with J gene TRBJ2-1; 9 bases fit TRBD2. Source material: blood. This sequence originates from a woman in her 30s with Graves' ophthalmopathy. The CDR3 DNA reads TGTGCCAGCAGCTCTAGCGGGACCCAGCAGTTCTTC. Translating gives CASSSSGTQQFF.